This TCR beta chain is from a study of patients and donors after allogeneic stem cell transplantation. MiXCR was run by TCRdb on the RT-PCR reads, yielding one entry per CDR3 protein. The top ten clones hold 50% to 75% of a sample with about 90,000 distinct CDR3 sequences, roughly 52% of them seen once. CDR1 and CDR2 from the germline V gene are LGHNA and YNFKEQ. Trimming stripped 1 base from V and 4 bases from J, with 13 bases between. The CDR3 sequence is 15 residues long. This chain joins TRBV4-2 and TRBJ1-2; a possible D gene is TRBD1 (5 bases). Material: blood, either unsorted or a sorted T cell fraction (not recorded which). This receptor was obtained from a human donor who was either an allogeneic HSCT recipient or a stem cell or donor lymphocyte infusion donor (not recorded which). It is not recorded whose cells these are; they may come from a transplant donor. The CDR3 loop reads CASSQVVGTAYGYTF. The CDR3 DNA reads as TGTGCCAGCAGCCAAGTTGTCGGGACGGCCTATGGCTACACCTTC.